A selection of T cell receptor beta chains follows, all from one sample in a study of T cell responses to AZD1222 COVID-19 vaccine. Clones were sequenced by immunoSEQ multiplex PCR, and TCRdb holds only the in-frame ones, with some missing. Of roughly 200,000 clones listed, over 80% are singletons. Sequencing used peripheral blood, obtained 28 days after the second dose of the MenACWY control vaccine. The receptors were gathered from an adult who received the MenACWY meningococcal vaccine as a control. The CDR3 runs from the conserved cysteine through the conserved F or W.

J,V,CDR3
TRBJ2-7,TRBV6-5,CASSGIYEQYF
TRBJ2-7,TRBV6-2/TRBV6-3,CASNPSGRSYEQYF
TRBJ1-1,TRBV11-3,CASSFVPSSEAFF
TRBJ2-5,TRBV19,CASRPGQGKETQYF
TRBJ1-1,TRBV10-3,CAIGRGTEAFF
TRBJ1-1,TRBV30,CAWSRNRNTEAFF
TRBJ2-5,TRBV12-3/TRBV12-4,CASSLTRWETQYF
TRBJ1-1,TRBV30,CAWSPPPRGLEAFF
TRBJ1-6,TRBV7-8,CASSLGQGYSPLHF
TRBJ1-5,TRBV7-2,CASSLGTGAQPQHF
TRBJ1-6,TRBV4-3,CASSQDRIGAADSPLHF
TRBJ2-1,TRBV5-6,CASSLPGTVQNEQFF
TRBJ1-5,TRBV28,CASLRDRGRQPQHF
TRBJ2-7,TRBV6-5,CASSKTGTYEQYF
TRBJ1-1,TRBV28,CASSQTEVEAFF
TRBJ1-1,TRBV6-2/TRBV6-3,CASSAPGQGNTEAFF
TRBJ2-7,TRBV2,CASSEGGGAYEQYF
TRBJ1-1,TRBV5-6,CASSLGWRGSEAFF
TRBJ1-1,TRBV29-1,CSVSMSRNTEAFF
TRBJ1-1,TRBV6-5,CASSYGPQAFF
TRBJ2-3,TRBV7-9,CASSSRPLAGGPDTQYF
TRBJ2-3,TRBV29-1,CSVETGLLTQYF
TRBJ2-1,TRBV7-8,CASSRGNRYNEQFF
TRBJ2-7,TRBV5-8,CASSLRDYSSYEQYF
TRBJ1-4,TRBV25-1,CASSVEEGYEKLFF
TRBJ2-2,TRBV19,CAREQGRDTGELFF
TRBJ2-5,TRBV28,CASSGLPGTSGGGGQETQYF
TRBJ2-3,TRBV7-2,CASSPGLAGVDTQYF
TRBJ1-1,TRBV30,CAWSRVWTEAFF
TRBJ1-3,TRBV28,CASSSGNTIYF
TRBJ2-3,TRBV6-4,CASAHDRGDTQYF
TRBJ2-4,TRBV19,CASSIAPQGAKNIQYF
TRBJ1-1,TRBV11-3,CARADGGEGEAFF
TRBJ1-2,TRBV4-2,CASSQEQGGGYTF
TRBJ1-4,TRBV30,CAWSSIGYTGGGNEKLFF
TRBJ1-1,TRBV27,CASSSPLHRGSNTEAFF
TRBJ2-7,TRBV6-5,CASSWGGGYEQYF
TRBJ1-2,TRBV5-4,CASSLGAGGLGNYGYTF
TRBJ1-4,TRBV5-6,CASSLNAFVGEKLFF
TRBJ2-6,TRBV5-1,CASSTATMSSGANVLTF
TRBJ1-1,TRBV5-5,CASSFWDRNTEAFF
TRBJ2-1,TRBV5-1,CASSPTGLENNEQFF
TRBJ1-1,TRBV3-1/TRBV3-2,CASSQVWGMGAGTEAFF
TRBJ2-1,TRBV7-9,CASSLLAAISYNEQFF
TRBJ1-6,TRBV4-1,CASSQEGFSYNSPLHF
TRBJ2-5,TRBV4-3,CASSQDWADQETQYF
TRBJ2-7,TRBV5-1,CASTVVAGTSYEQYF
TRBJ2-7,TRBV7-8,CASSWVGTGTYEQYF
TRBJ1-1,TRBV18,CASSTGGRLDTEAFF
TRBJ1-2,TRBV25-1,CASRSGGRGLGYTF
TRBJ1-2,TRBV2,CASSVKVTGSGGTF
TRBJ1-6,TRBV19,CASSRDRGSYNSPLHF
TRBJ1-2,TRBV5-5,CASSSDSGGWGMGGYTF
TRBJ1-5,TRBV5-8,CASSFDGSSRNQPQHF
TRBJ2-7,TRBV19,CASSIQAGGAYEQYF
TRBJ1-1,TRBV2,CASTRESTEAFF
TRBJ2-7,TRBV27,CASSLFSPGLGAYEQYF
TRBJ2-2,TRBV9,CASCTGGAVNTGELFF
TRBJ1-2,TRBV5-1,CASSSGHYGYTF
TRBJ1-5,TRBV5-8,CASSPYSVYSNQPQHF